Each of the 21 T cell receptor beta chains below was sequenced from the same sample in a study of beta chain features in type 1 diabetes. The whole isolated RNA underwent reverse transcription, so sequencing captured expressed TCRB transcripts. Assay used: immunoSEQ multiplex PCR; TCRdb lists only in-frame clones, some missing. The sample yields 300,000 to 450,000 clones, around a fifth seen once. Sequencing used naive CD4+ T cells from blood. The source of these receptors is a woman between 18 and 29 years old in good health.

This clone was detected a few times. The chain is built from TRBV4-3 and TRBJ2-7; 7 nucleotides agree with TRBD1. The CDR3 has 15 residues. Germline values: CDR1 LGHNA, CDR2 YSLEER. The trim removed 1 base at V and 5 bases at J, leaving 8 bases unmatched. The CDR3 region has the DNA TGCGCCAGCAGCCAAGGCGACAGGGATGGCGACGAGCAGTACTTC. Translating gives CASSQGDRDGDEQYF.

This clone was observed a handful of times. The CDR3 loop reads CASSFDRGPYEQYF. In nucleotides, the CDR3 is TGTGCCAGCAGCTTCGACAGGGGCCCCTACGAGCAGTACTTC. The V gene is TRBV7-2, the J gene TRBJ2-7, with 8 positions matching TRBD1. Germline V CDR1 and CDR2: SGHTA, FQGNSA. Trimming cost V 3 bases and J 2 bases; bases outside gene matches: 3. This CDR3 spans 14 amino acids. The complete variable domain, with remaining parts taken from reference TRBV7-2 and TRBJ2-7, reads GAGVSQSPSNKVTEKGKDVELRCDPISGHTALYWYRQSLGQGLEFLIYFQGNSAPDKSGLPSDRFSAERTGGSVSTLTIQRTQQEDSAVYLCASSFDRGPYEQYFGPGTRLTVT.

The J gene is TRBJ1-1, the V gene TRBV4-1, with D possibly being TRBD1 (6 bases). The germline CDR1 and CDR2 sequences are MGHRA and YSYEKL. This CDR3 region has 15 residues. Trimming took 5 bases from V and 1 from J, leaving 14 bases between them. The CDR3 here is CASSSWTDQNTEAFF. For the CDR3, the DNA is TGCGCCAGCAGCTCTTGGACAGATCAGAACACTGAAGCTTTCTTT.

This clone was picked up a small number of times. The chain uses TRBV29-1 and TRBJ2-1; 9 nucleotides line up with TRBD1. With V trimmed by 6 bases and J by 4 bases, 7 bases remained unmatched. The CDR3 length is 14 residues. Germline CDR1 reads SQVTM; CDR2 reads ANQGSEA. CDR3 loop: CSVGRGTGYNEQFF. The DNA for the CDR3 is TGCAGCGTCGGTAGGGGGACAGGGTACAATGAGCAGTTCTTC.

The V and J genes are TRBV19 and TRBJ1-1; perhaps TRBD1 as D (5 bases). Germline V gene lookup returns CDR1 LNHDA and CDR2 SQIVND (reference sequence). The CDR3 totals 14 residues. Trimming took off 10 bases at V and 7 bases at J, with 22 bases between the two ends. This CDR3 is CATFPRGGEGEAFF. The DNA of the CDR3 is TGTGCCACCTTCCCCCGGGGGGGAGAAGGTGAAGCTTTCTTT.

The chain has TRBV5-1 and TRBJ2-3, with TRBD2 identical over 8 bases. The CDR3 loop spans 16 amino acids. J gave up 2 bases and V 1 base, and 6 bases lay outside the gene matches. The V gene's germline CDR1 is SGHRS and CDR2 YFSETQ. As DNA, the CDR3 is TGCGCCAGCAGCTTGAAAGCGGGAGATGTCACAGATACGCAGTATTTT. Protein: CASSLKAGDVTDTQYF.

This clone was counted between two and nine times. The chain combines TRBV19 with TRBJ1-1, with D possibly being TRBD1 (6 bases). Trimming shortened V by 9 bases and J by 5 bases, and 13 bases separated the two germline ends. The CDR3 is made up of 12 amino acids. Per germline, CDR1 LNHDA and CDR2 SQIVND (reference sequence). The CDR3 region is CASLDRRTEAFF. The CDR3 DNA sequence: TGTGCCAGCCTTGACAGGAGGACTGAAGCTTTCTTT.

The V and J genes are TRBV4-1 and TRBJ1-6; maybe TRBD1 (6 bases). Germline CDR1 is MGHRA and CDR2 is YSYEKL. V lost 4 bases and J lost 6, with 13 bases in between. This CDR3 spans 15 amino acids. CDR3 region: CASSLGQTINSPLHF. The CDR3 DNA reads as TGCGCCAGCAGCCTCGGACAGACGATTAATTCACCCCTCCACTTT.

This sequence joins TRBV2 and TRBJ1-1; D remains unclear. Trimming stripped 9 bases from V and 3 bases from J, with 14 bases between. Germline CDR1 reads SNHLY; CDR2 reads FYNNEI. CDR3 size: 13 residues. The CDR3 bases are TGTGCCAGTCTCGAGGGTGGTGACACTGAAGCTTTCTTT. Protein sequence: CASLEGGDTEAFF.

This clone occurred once. The V call is TRBV18, the J call TRBJ1-2, with a possible D match to TRBD1 (6 bases). This CDR3 contains 13 residues. Germline V gene data show CDR1 as KGHSH and CDR2 as LQKENI. The V and J ends lost 3 bases and 8 bases respectively, with 13 bases between them. DNA for the CDR3: TGTGCCAGCTCACCTCCGACAGGTGAGGGCTACACCTTC. Its protein product is CASSPPTGEGYTF.

In its sample, this clone was seen a few times. The chain couples TRBV7-9 to TRBJ1-4, with unresolved D. CDR1 is SEHNR and CDR2 is FQNEAQ in the germline V gene (reference sequence). The V gene lost 2 bases and the J gene lost 0 bases, with 4 bases spanning the gap. The CDR3 covers 14 residues. The CDR3 coding sequence is TGTGCCAGCAGCTTACAGACAACTAATGAAAAACTGTTTTTT. It yields the protein CASSLQTTNEKLFF.

This clone was seen a few times. The chain uses TRBV19 and TRBJ2-3; D unresolved. Germline CDR1 is LNHDA and CDR2 is SQIVND (reference sequence). The CDR3 runs 12 residues. Trimming stripped 3 bases from V and 2 bases from J, with 3 bases between. CDR3 in DNA: TGTGCCAGTAGTATCTCCACAGATACGCAGTATTTT. As protein: CASSISTDTQYF. Full variable domain (missing parts from reference TRBV19 and TRBJ2-3): DGGITQSPKYLFRKEGQNVTLSCEQNLNHDAMYWYRQDPGQGLRLIYYSQIVNDFQKGDIAEGYSVSREKKESFPLTVTSAQKNPTAFYLCASSISTDTQYFGPGTRLTVL.

This clone turned up a few times. The chain recombines TRBV7-8 with TRBJ2-7; no definite D call. CDR1 SGHVS and CDR2 FQNEAQ come from the germline V gene. The CDR3 runs to 13 residues. V gave up 4 bases and J gave up 4 bases, with 11 bases separating them. CDR3 residues: CASSYISVYEQYF. CDR3 nucleotides: TGTGCCAGCAGCTATATTTCCGTATACGAGCAGTACTTC.

The rearrangement links TRBV2 to TRBJ2-1; 7 bases match TRBD2. The ends lost 7 bases at V and 2 bases at J; junction bases unmatched: 5. CDR1 is SNHLY, CDR2 FYNNEI, per germline. The CDR3 is 14 amino acids. The CDR3 DNA is TGTGCCAGCACGCGGGAGCCCACCTACAATGAGCAGTTCTTC. Encoded protein: CASTREPTYNEQFF.

The rearrangement links TRBV7-2 to TRBJ2-5; D is perhaps TRBD1 (8 bases). The CDR3 covers 13 residues. Germline loops: CDR1 SGHTA, CDR2 FQGNSA. V lost 5 bases and J lost 5, with 12 bases in between. The CDR3 sequence is CASSAQGGETQYF. In DNA, the CDR3 is TGTGCCAGCAGCGCACAGGGGGGGGAGACCCAGTACTTC.

The chain joins TRBV29-1 to TRBJ1-5, with TRBD1 matching over 7 bases. V lost 7 bases and J lost 6; bases outside the gene matches: 9. Germline V lookup: CDR1 SQVTM, CDR2 ANQGSEA. The CDR3 length is 13 residues. The CDR3 loop reads CSASGGGGQPQHF. CDR3 DNA: TGCAGCGCCTCTGGAGGGGGCGGTCAGCCCCAGCATTTT.

The chain has TRBV6-5 and TRBJ2-7; TRBD1 aligns across 8 bases. J was trimmed by 0 bases and V by 6 bases; bases with no gene match: 7. Germline V gene data show CDR1 as MNHEY and CDR2 as SVGAGI. This CDR3 is built from 15 residues. CDR3 nucleotide sequence: TGTGCCAGCAGAGCGGACAGGGCCCCCTCCTACGAGCAGTACTTC. Translated, it gives CASRADRAPSYEQYF.

In its sample, this clone was seen a few times. V usage is TRBV7-9 and J usage is TRBJ1-5, with D perhaps matching TRBD1 (5 bases). Trimming pared 5 bases from V and 1 base from J, leaving 6 bases between. The CDR3 has 13 amino acids. CDR1 and CDR2 (germline): SEHNR, FQNEAQ (reference sequence). CDR3 coding DNA: TGTGCCAGCAGCCGGGGGAGCAATCAGCCCCAGCATTTT. It specifies CASSRGSNQPQHF.

This clone turned up a few times. Other DNA sequences in this specimen translate into the identical CDR3. The chain links TRBV11-3 to TRBJ2-5; D unresolved. The CDR3 extends over 12 amino acids. CDR1 SGHNT and CDR2 YENEEA come from the germline V gene. The V end was cut by 1 base, the J end by 4 bases, with 4 bases between. CDR3 DNA: TGTGCCAGCAGCTTAGGTAGAGAGACCCAGTACTTC. Its translation is CASSLGRETQYF.

The rearrangement links TRBV2 to TRBJ2-1, with D perhaps TRBD2 (5 bases). There are 13 residues in the CDR3. Trimming removed 8 bases from V and 5 bases from J, with 13 bases in between. Germline V CDR1 and CDR2: SNHLY, FYNNEI. This CDR3 reads CASRSTSNNEQFF. The CDR3 DNA reads TGTGCCAGCCGGTCAACTAGTAACAATGAGCAGTTCTTC.

This clone has more than one count but fewer than ten. The gene calls are TRBV10-3 and TRBJ2-5; D is unresolved. The V end lost 3 bases, the J end lost 3 bases, and 17 bases lay between the germline ends. Germline assignment: CDR1 ENHRY and CDR2 SYGVKD. This CDR3 region has 16 residues. The CDR3, as DNA: TGTGCCATCAGTGATGTTCCTGGTGGCTTAAAAGAGACCCAGTACTTC. Protein: CAISDVPGGLKETQYF.